Described below is a single TCR beta chain sequence and its context. No cognate antigen has been identified for it. Qualities for individual bases were not recorded, and no much larger clone is one base off. Donors formed part of the validation cohort, which comprised about 130 subjects and was distinct from the first cohort of 666 subjects. The germline V gene encodes CDR1 MDHEN and CDR2 SYDVKM. CDR3 length: 18 amino acids, cysteine to phenylalanine. Only the CDR3 portion is preserved as DNA: 54 bases, with reading frame beginning at the first base. Trimming leaves V shorter by 7 bases and J shorter by 0 bases, with the junction holding 16 bases beyond the gene matches. Library preparation was by the immunoSEQ multiplex PCR assay. For the original study's pipeline: To diagnose cytomegalovirus status from the catalog of TCR beta chain sequences, a statistical classification framework was built. TCRdb carries this immuneACCESS record with in-frame sequences only. Its versions omit some clonotypes, under half of them owing to an unresolved V gene in the studies checked, with the rest unexplained. V and J calls and clone size are as listed in that table; D and trimming were resolved from the DNA. The table for this sample lists 100,000 to 150,000 clones; about 90% of them were counted only once. Jointly, the top ten make up about 2.1% of the sample.

The sample is drawn from a study of cytomegalovirus exposure and HLA in healthy donors (dated by TCRdb to about 2017). Regarding the study in general: The 666 repertoires of the first cohort and the 95 to 150 validation repertoires were produced on the same platform, according to a later analysis. The study aimed to test whether cataloging public T cell receptors could reveal signatures of past pathogen exposure. In addition to the first cohort of 666 subjects, a separate validation cohort of around 110 different subjects was used. High-throughput TCR immunosequencing, statistical association of individual TCRs with disease status, and machine learning were combined to predict cytomegalovirus infection status. The full study reports these points: The classifier was reported to diagnose cytomegalovirus status with high specificity and sensitivity in both the original cohort and the validation cohort. The validation cohort had no HLA typing available for a later analysis, so co-occurrence within that cohort was assessed over all 110 or so repertoires. The authors suggested that the approach could potentially be extended to other disease states and immunological phenotypes. Most TCR sequences were observed very rarely across donors, whereas some public TCRs were present in many individuals. The study gave a list of 150 to 200 TCR beta chains associated with cytomegalovirus. In vitro tests confirmed that a few of the cytomegalovirus-associated TCR beta chains recognize cytomegalovirus antigens. Subsequent analysis determined that TCRs grouped into clusters in the first cohort also showed a tendency toward co-occurrence across the approximately 110 validation repertoires, and roughly 94% of cluster scores exceeded 0.

Sequencing input: PBMCs. The sequence joins TRBV28 to TRBJ2-7; TRBD2 aligns with 9 central bases. This clonotype was obtained from a woman under 30 in good health and CMV-seronegative. The nucleotides read TGTGCCAGCACCCCACGGGCTTTCAGGACTAGCGACTCCTACGAGCAGTACTTC. Translated, this is CASTPRAFRTSDSYEQYF.